These 20 T cell receptor beta chains came from one sample sequenced in a study of cytomegalovirus exposure and HLA in healthy donors. The PCR used 60 Vbeta and 13 Jbeta primers. Produced via immunoSEQ multiplex PCR; TCRdb's table is partial and in-frame only. The data hold around 97,000 clones, with around 82% observed a single time. What was sequenced was PBMCs. These receptors originate from a woman aged 18-29 years in good health and CMV-seropositive.

This chain links TRBV23-1 with TRBJ2-2, with D uncertain. TRBV23-1 is annotated as an ORF whose role is uncertain. The CDR3 spans 15 residues. V was shortened by 1 base and J by 2 bases, with 8 bases between the two germline ends. The DNA of the CDR3 is TGCGCCAGCAGTCAATGTCCTACCAACACCGGGGAGCTGTTTTTT. Its translation is CASSQCPTNTGELFF.

This clone was counted only a few times. CDR3 in amino acids: CASSLSGQFQAFF. In nucleotides, the CDR3 is TGCGCCAGCAGCTTGTCCGGACAGTTCCAAGCTTTCTTT. This chain uses TRBV5-1 with TRBJ1-1; TRBD1 is a possible D gene (6 bases). The CDR3 totals 13 residues. Germline V lookup: CDR1 SGHRS, CDR2 YFSETQ. V dropped 1 base and J dropped 9 bases, with 13 bases sitting between them. Combining the CDR3 with reference TRBV5-1 and TRBJ1-1 gives the whole variable domain KAGVTQTPRYLIKTRGQQVTLSCSPISGHRSVSWYQQTPGQGLQFLFEYFSETQRNKGNFPGRFSGRQFSNSRSEMNVSTLELGDSALYLCASSLSGQFQAFFGQGTRLTVV.

Comment on this clone: This same CDR3 is encoded by further DNA sequences in the sample. The chain uses TRBV9 and TRBJ2-3; TRBD2 matches at 10 bases. The CDR3 is made up of 14 amino acids. Germline V CDR1 and CDR2: SGDLS, YYNGEE. V gave up 3 bases and J gave up 4 bases; unmatched junction bases: 2. The CDR3 bases are TGTGCCAGCAGCGCTAGCGGGAGAGCAGATACGCAGTATTTT. This sequence encodes CASSASGRADTQYF.

The chain uses TRBV7-2 and TRBJ2-2; TRBD1 agrees at 7 bases. CDR3 length: 15 residues. Per the germline V gene, CDR1 is SGHTA and CDR2 is FQGNSA. V lost 3 bases to trimming and J lost 2 bases; unmatched junction nucleotides: 3. This CDR3 is CASSFGTVNTGELFF. CDR3 sequence (DNA): TGTGCCAGCAGCTTTGGGACAGTCAACACCGGGGAGCTGTTTTTT.

V is TRBV2 and J is TRBJ2-2, with D maybe TRBD2 (5 bases). V was pared by 5 bases and J by 4 bases, with 11 bases between. Germline CDR1 reads SNHLY; CDR2 reads FYNNEI. The CDR3 has 14 amino acids. The CDR3 reads CASSSEGATGELFF. The DNA for the CDR3 is TGTGCCAGCAGTTCCGAGGGTGCCACCGGGGAGCTGTTTTTT. Looking up the rest from reference TRBV2 and TRBJ2-2 gives the full variable domain: EPEVTQTPSHQVTQMGQEVILRCVPISNHLYFYWYRQILGQKVEFLVSFYNNEISEKSEIFDDQFSVERPDGSNFTLKIRSTKLEDSAMYFCASSSEGATGELFFGEGSRLTVL.

J is TRBJ2-1 and V is TRBV6-1, with 9 bases identical to TRBD2. There are 14 residues in the CDR3. Germline CDR1 MNHNS, CDR2 SASEGT. Trimming cost V 2 bases and J 7 bases; bases outside gene matches: 3. The CDR3 loop reads CASSERTSDNEQFF. In nucleotides, the CDR3 is TGTGCCAGCAGTGAACGGACTAGCGATAATGAGCAGTTCTTC.

The gene calls are TRBV29-1 and TRBJ2-2; D is possibly TRBD1 (7 bases). V dropped 4 bases and J dropped 7 bases, with 13 bases sitting between them. The germline CDR1 and CDR2 sequences are SQVTM and ANQGSEA. The CDR3 runs 13 residues. The CDR3 nucleotides read TGCAGCGTTGTGCAGGGGGGTAGCGGGGAGCTGTTTTTT. Translation: CSVVQGGSGELFF.

V gene TRBV19 combines with J gene TRBJ1-4; D gene unclear. Germline V gives CDR1 LNHDA, CDR2 SQIVND (reference sequence). The CDR3 spans 11 residues. The V end was cut by 3 bases, the J end by 10 bases, with 6 bases between. CDR3 in amino acids: CASSMAGKLFF. The CDR3, as DNA: TGTGCCAGTAGTATGGCAGGAAAACTGTTTTTT. The full variable domain, with the rest looked up from reference TRBV19 and TRBJ1-4, is DGGITQSPKYLFRKEGQNVTLSCEQNLNHDAMYWYRQDPGQGLRLIYYSQIVNDFQKGDIAEGYSVSREKKESFPLTVTSAQKNPTAFYLCASSMAGKLFFGSGTQLSVL.

This clone was seen a single time. The chain joins TRBV9 to TRBJ1-2, with D perhaps matching TRBD1 (5 bases). This CDR3 is built from 15 residues. Germline loops: CDR1 SGDLS, CDR2 YYNGEE. Trimming stripped 3 bases from V and 5 bases from J, with 17 bases between. The DNA of the CDR3 is TGTGCCAGCAGCGCCAGGACAACCACCCCTTATGGCTACACCTTC. Translating gives CASSARTTTPYGYTF.

This rearrangement joins TRBV4-2 to TRBJ2-7, with D possibly matching TRBD1 (5 bases). Trimming took 2 bases from V and 3 from J, leaving 14 bases between them. This CDR3 spans 15 amino acids. Germline V gene lookup returns CDR1 LGHNA and CDR2 YNFKEQ. This CDR3 is CASSQLTQGGYEQYF. The CDR3 DNA reads as TGTGCCAGCAGCCAATTAACGCAGGGTGGCTACGAGCAGTACTTC.

The sample holds a few counts of this clone. This rearrangement joins TRBV9 to TRBJ2-3; 9 positions agree with TRBD2. The CDR3 consists of 16 residues. Germline V CDR1 and CDR2: SGDLS, YYNGEE. Losses at the gene ends were 0 bases for V and 4 bases for J; bases not matched to a gene: 6. CDR3 nucleotides: TGTGCCAGCAGCGTAGCGCCAGCGGGAGGTCCAGATACGCAGTATTTT. It specifies CASSVAPAGGPDTQYF.

The chain carries TRBV28 and TRBJ1-4; the D gene is possibly TRBD1 (6 bases). Trimming took off 2 bases at V and 8 bases at J, with 12 bases between the two ends. The CDR3 length is 14 residues. Looked up from germline, CDR1 is MDHEN and CDR2 is SYDVKM. CDR3 sequence reads: CASSLGGRHEKLFF. CDR3 in DNA: TGTGCCAGCAGTTTAGGGGGCCGGCACGAAAAACTGTTTTTT.

V usage is TRBV6-6 and J usage is TRBJ1-2; a weak D match, TRBD1 (5 bases). The CDR3 length is 14 residues. CDR1 is MNHNY, CDR2 SVGAGI, per germline (reference sequence). Trimming stripped 2 bases from V and 4 bases from J, with 11 bases between. CDR3 protein: CASSYETALYGYTF. The CDR3 nucleotides are TGTGCCAGCAGTTACGAGACAGCTCTCTATGGCTACACCTTC.

The chain links TRBV7-2 to TRBJ1-5; weak D call: TRBD1 (5 bases). V was shortened by 6 bases and J by 5 bases, with 20 bases between the two germline ends. The CDR3 spans 16 residues. Germline loops: CDR1 SGHTA, CDR2 FQGNSA. CDR3 bases: TGTGCCAGCAGTCCCTACGCCCGACAGCTTGATCAGCCCCAGCATTTT. Amino acid sequence: CASSPYARQLDQPQHF.

The chain recombines TRBV9 with TRBJ2-2, with TRBD2 matching over 7 bases. Germline-derived CDR1 and CDR2 are SGDLS and YYNGEE. V trimming: 0 bases; J trimming: 1 base; junction bases outside the gene matches: 0. The CDR3 is made up of 15 amino acids. Written as DNA, the CDR3 is TGTGCCAGCAGCGTAGCTAGCGGGAACACCGGGGAGCTGTTTTTT. Encoded protein: CASSVASGNTGELFF.

Concerning this clone itself: The same CDR3 also results from other DNA sequences found in this sample. The chain links TRBV10-3 to TRBJ1-1; the D gene is possibly TRBD1 (6 bases). V dropped 7 bases and J dropped 7 bases, with 19 bases sitting between them. This CDR3 is built from 14 residues. Germline V lookup: CDR1 ENHRY, CDR2 SYGVKD. CDR3 DNA: TGTGCCATCACAGCGGGGGGGGCGAGTGGTGAAGCTTTCTTT. Translation gives CAITAGGASGEAFF.

The chain combines TRBV7-9 with TRBJ2-5; 11 bases line up with TRBD1. The ends lost 1 base at V and 0 bases at J; junction bases unmatched: 4. CDR3 size: 17 residues. Looked up from germline, CDR1 is SEHNR and CDR2 is FQNEAQ (reference sequence). Here the CDR3 reads CASSLGGGQGDQETQYF. The CDR3 DNA sequence: TGTGCCAGCAGCTTAGGGGGGGGACAGGGGGACCAAGAGACCCAGTACTTC.

The V gene is TRBV27, the J gene TRBJ1-1; TRBD1 matches at 8 bases. Germline values: CDR1 MNHEY, CDR2 SMNVEV (reference sequence). The junction had 5 bases not matched to a gene; V was cut back by 5 bases and J by 6 bases. This CDR3 is 13 amino acids long. CDR3 sequence reads: CASSPLTGAEAFF. In nucleotides, the CDR3 is TGTGCCAGCAGTCCTTTGACAGGGGCTGAAGCTTTCTTT.

V and J are TRBV4-3 and TRBJ2-7, with D tentatively TRBD1 (6 bases). V lost 0 bases and J lost 2, with 17 bases in between. The CDR3 has 17 residues. Germline values: CDR1 LGHNA, CDR2 YSLEER. The CDR3 loop reads CASSQEKTQGFTYEQYF. The CDR3 nucleotides read TGCGCCAGCAGCCAAGAAAAGACACAGGGTTTTACCTACGAGCAGTACTTC.

The V gene is TRBV4-2, the J gene TRBJ2-7; 9 bases match TRBD2. This CDR3 region has 15 residues. J was trimmed by 6 bases and V by 2 bases; bases with no gene match: 8. Germline V gene lookup returns CDR1 LGHNA and CDR2 YNFKEQ. CDR3 protein: CASSQTGTSSGEQYF. CDR3 nucleotides: TGTGCCAGCAGCCAAACCGGGACTAGCTCGGGCGAGCAGTACTTC.